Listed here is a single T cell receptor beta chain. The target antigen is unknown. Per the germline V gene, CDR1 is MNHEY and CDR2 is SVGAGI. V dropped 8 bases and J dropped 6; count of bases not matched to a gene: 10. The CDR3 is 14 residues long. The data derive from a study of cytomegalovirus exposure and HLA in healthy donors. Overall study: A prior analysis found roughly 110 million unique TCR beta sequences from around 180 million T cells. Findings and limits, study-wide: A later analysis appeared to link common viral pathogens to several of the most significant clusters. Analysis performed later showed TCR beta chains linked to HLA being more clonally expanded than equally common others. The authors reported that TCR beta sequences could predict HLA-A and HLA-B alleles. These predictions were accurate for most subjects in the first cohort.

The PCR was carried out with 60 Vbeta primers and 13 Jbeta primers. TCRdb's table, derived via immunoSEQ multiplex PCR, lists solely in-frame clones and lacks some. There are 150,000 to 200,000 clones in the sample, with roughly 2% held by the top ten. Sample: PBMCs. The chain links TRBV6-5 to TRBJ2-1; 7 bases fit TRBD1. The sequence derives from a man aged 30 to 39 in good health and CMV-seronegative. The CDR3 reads CASRRRQGFNEQFF. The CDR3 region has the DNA TGTGCCAGCCGGCGGAGACAGGGTTTCAATGAGCAGTTCTTC.